This T cell receptor beta chain originates from a study of T cell responses to AZD1222 COVID-19 vaccine. On the study more broadly: Second doses that came at about 4 or about 12 weeks were put together. Study conclusions and caveats: Clonal diversity was possibly underestimated, and the donors were mostly white British, with more females. Increases in Spike-specific TCR breadth and depth were seen after two AZD1222 doses.

A remark on this clone: The antigen is unknown.

Germline values: CDR1 SGHDT, CDR2 YYEEEE. CDR3 length: 16 residues. The germline V and J ends were trimmed by 0 bases and 4 bases, with 16 bases remaining between them. The data were produced by immunoSEQ multiplex PCR, yet TCRdb's version contains in-frame clones alone and is incomplete. Here the sample spans approximately 150,000 clones, about 93% being singletons. This clonotype was obtained from an adult in good health. The chain joins TRBV5-6 to TRBJ1-2, with D unresolved. Material: peripheral blood, obtained on day 0 of AZD1222 vaccination. CDR3 DNA: TGTGCCAGCAGCTTGGACGGTGGCCGGGGATCCTATGGCTACACCTTC. Its translation: CASSLDGGRGSYGYTF.